These 15 T cell receptor beta chains came from one sample sequenced in a study of shared clonotypes between healthy human individuals. Using immunoSEQ multiplex PCR, the repertoire was profiled, and TCRdb retains in-frame clones only, with some absent. The sample lists approximately 330,000 clones; over 70% were seen once. Input material: memory CD4+ T cells sorted from blood. Subset here: CD45RA-negative fraction. All receptors come from a man under 40 in good health.

CDR3 nucleotides: TGCAGCGTTGAAGATACCGGGAGCTATGGCTACACCTTC. Translating gives CSVEDTGSYGYTF. J is TRBJ1-2 and V is TRBV29-1; D is unclear. The CDR3 is 13 residues long. Germline V gene sequence: CDR1 SQVTM, CDR2 ANQGSEA. The V gene lost 0 bases and the J gene lost 4 bases, with 9 bases spanning the gap.

This chain connects TRBV7-3 to TRBJ2-7; either TRBD1 or TRBD2 may fit D (7 bases each). The CDR3 spans 13 residues. Germline values: CDR1 SGHTA, CDR2 FQGTGA. V shed 5 bases and J shed 4 bases, with 12 bases lying between them. CDR3 region: CASSPGGAYEQYF. For the CDR3, the DNA is TGTGCCAGCAGCCCAGGGGGGGCTTACGAGCAGTACTTC.

The V call is TRBV6-1, the J call TRBJ2-3; 12 bases align to TRBD2. Trimming removed 5 bases from V and 3 bases from J; junction bases left unmatched: 3. The CDR3 is 15 residues long. Germline CDR1 MNHNS, CDR2 SASEGT. The CDR3 is CASSLAGGPTDTQYF. In nucleotides, the CDR3 is TGTGCCAGCAGTCTAGCGGGAGGGCCAACAGATACGCAGTATTTT.

The CDR3 sequence is CASSPSSGIGNEQFF. The CDR3 nucleotides read TGTGCCAGCAGCCCCTCCAGCGGGATAGGGAATGAGCAGTTCTTC. The chain has TRBV7-7 and TRBJ2-1; 7 bases align to TRBD2. With 5 bases clipped from V and 7 bases from J, the junction kept 11 bases outside the gene matches. The CDR3 spans 15 residues. Germline V gene sequence: CDR1 SSHAT, CDR2 FNYEAQ (reference sequence).

Points on this clone: A read error may account for a junction end that differs from germline. The genes are TRBV4-2 and TRBJ1-5; D remains ambiguous. Looked up from germline, CDR1 is LGHNA and CDR2 is YNFKEQ. The CDR3 consists of 14 residues. The CDR3 bases are TGTGCCAGCAACCAAGGCATCGACAATCAGCCCCAGCATTTT. Its translation: CASNQGIDNQPQHF.

This clone turned up a few times. The rearrangement links TRBV10-2 to TRBJ2-7, with D possibly TRBD1 on 6 matching bases. This CDR3 has 12 amino acids. Germline CDR1 reads WSHSY; CDR2 reads SAAADI. V was shortened by 6 bases and J by 3 bases, with 9 bases between the two germline ends. Here the CDR3 DNA reads TGCGCCAGCAGCCAACAGGGCTACGAGCAGTACTTC. This translates into CASSQQGYEQYF.

The chain couples TRBV2 to TRBJ1-4; D not resolved. The CDR3 loop spans 14 amino acids. V was shortened by 3 bases and J by 8 bases, with 13 bases between the two germline ends. CDR1 and CDR2 (germline): SNHLY, FYNNEI. CDR3 protein: CASSEFAGGEKLFF. DNA of the CDR3: TGTGCCAGCAGTGAGTTCGCAGGAGGGGAAAAACTGTTTTTT.

The sample holds many counts of this clone. The rearrangement uses TRBV2 and TRBJ2-7; D might be TRBD1 (5 bases). The CDR3 runs to 14 residues. Looked up from germline, CDR1 is SNHLY and CDR2 is FYNNEI. Trimming pared 4 bases from V and 2 bases from J, leaving 12 bases between. CDR3 bases: TGTGCCAGCAGTGGTACAGGCGAAACCTACGAGCAGTACTTC. Encoded protein: CASSGTGETYEQYF. The full variable domain, completed using reference TRBV2 and TRBJ2-7, is EPEVTQTPSHQVTQMGQEVILRCVPISNHLYFYWYRQILGQKVEFLVSFYNNEISEKSEIFDDQFSVERPDGSNFTLKIRSTKLEDSAMYFCASSGTGETYEQYFGPGTRLTVT.

This rearrangement joins TRBV7-9 to TRBJ1-1; D is possibly TRBD1 (6 bases). V was cut by 2 bases and J by 0 bases, with 13 bases left in between. CDR3 length equals 16 residues. Per germline, CDR1 SEHNR and CDR2 FQNEAQ (reference sequence). CDR3 amino acids: CASSLFARGMNTEAFF. CDR3 bases: TGTGCCAGCAGCTTATTTGCGAGGGGGATGAACACTGAAGCTTTCTTT. The whole variable domain, remainder taken from reference TRBV7-9 and TRBJ1-1, is DTGVSQNPRHKITKRGQNVTFRCDPISEHNRLYWYRQTLGQGPEFLTYFQNEAQLEKSRLLSDRFSAERPKGSFSTLEIQRTEQGDSAMYLCASSLFARGMNTEAFFGQGTRLTVV.

The chain is built from TRBV2 and TRBJ2-7; 14 nucleotides align to TRBD2. J lost 6 bases, V lost 6 bases, and 4 bases had no gene match. The CDR3 has 14 amino acids. The V gene's germline CDR1 is SNHLY and CDR2 FYNNEI. CDR3 sequence reads: CASSGLAGGSEQYF. The CDR3 DNA sequence: TGTGCCAGCAGCGGACTAGCGGGAGGCAGCGAGCAGTACTTC.

The CDR3 coding sequence is TGTGCCTGGAGTGAGCGGGACTCATCTGAGCAGTTCTTC. Amino acid sequence: CAWSERDSSEQFF. The V gene is TRBV30, the J gene TRBJ2-1; TRBD2 aligns across 7 bases. This CDR3 contains 13 residues. The J segment lost 9 bases and the V segment lost 1 base, leaving 6 bases of the junction unmatched. Per germline, CDR1 GTSNPN and CDR2 SVGIG (reference sequence).

The V call is TRBV15, the J call TRBJ1-3; TRBD1 matches at 7 bases. The junction had 7 bases not matched to a gene; V was cut back by 5 bases and J by 3 bases. The V gene's germline CDR1 is LNHNV and CDR2 YYDKDF (reference sequence). This CDR3 comprises 15 residues. The CDR3 sequence: CATSLIGGFGNTIYF. As DNA, the CDR3 is TGTGCCACCAGCCTGATAGGGGGCTTTGGAAACACCATATATTTT.

V and J are TRBV18 and TRBJ2-3; D perhaps matches TRBD2 (5 bases). Germline V gene lookup returns CDR1 KGHSH and CDR2 LQKENI. The CDR3 covers 13 residues. Trimming took off 6 bases at V and 4 bases at J, with 11 bases between the two ends. This CDR3 reads CASSPLRADTQYF. The CDR3 DNA is TGTGCCAGCTCCCCCTTGAGGGCAGATACGCAGTATTTT.

J is TRBJ1-3 and V is TRBV5-5; a possible D gene is TRBD1 (6 bases). Germline V gene data show CDR1 as SGHKS and CDR2 as YYEKEE (reference sequence). The ends were cut back, 4 bases at V and 4 bases at J, with 21 bases in the middle. This CDR3 has 17 amino acids. The CDR3 here is CASSHTGTLGTGNTIYF. DNA of the CDR3: TGTGCCAGCAGCCACACCGGGACATTGGGCACCGGAAACACCATATATTTT.

This clone was seen a handful of times. Additional DNA sequences in this sample encode the identical CDR3. The CDR3 DNA reads TGTGCCAGCAGTCCAGACAGAGTCTACCAAGAGACCCAGTACTTC. It yields the protein CASSPDRVYQETQYF. The chain employs TRBV6-5 and TRBJ2-5; possibly TRBD1 for D (5 bases). Germline loops: CDR1 MNHEY, CDR2 SVGAGI. This CDR3 is 15 amino acids long. The ends were cut back, 5 bases at V and 0 bases at J, with 13 bases in the middle.